A selection of T cell receptor beta chains follows, all from one sample in a study of blood T cells in healthy people across ages. TCRdb reanalysed the 5' RACE reads using MiXCR and keeps one entry per CDR3 protein. The sample lists about 720,000 distinct CDR3 sequences; 20% to 25% were seen once. Sequencing used blood. The receptors originated from a man in his 70s in good health. CDR3s include the opening cysteine and the closing phenylalanine or tryptophan. Not every row has a clone size; where given, it reads once, few, many or a size class.

TRBV11-2	once	16	CASSVATSGSADTQYF
TRBV30	.	12	CAWGGAYNEQFF
TRBV20-1	.	13	CSGNRGVGNEQFF
TRBV5-1	few	14	CASSFSGSQETQYF
TRBV29-1	.	14	CSAGGAGSTDTQYF
TRBV2	few	14	CASRLDPSTDTQYF
TRBV20-1	.	12	CSARDTSYEQYF
TRBV12-3/TRBV12-4	.	18	CASSDGTSGSVRTDTQYF
TRBV10-3	.	15	CAISESTSGYNEQFF
TRBV7-2	.	12	CASSKQNTEAFF
TRBV9	few	17	CASSVLGGGPTNEKLFF
TRBV29-1	few	10	CSVGDRASVF
TRBV12-3/TRBV12-4	.	13	CASSPNQGYGYTF
TRBV5-1	.	13	CASSPEGADTQYF
TRBV6-1	few	15	CASKGGATSNQPQHF
TRBV20-1	few	17	CSARFARGSSSTDTQYF
TRBV5-1	.	14	CASSLGVWTDTQYF
TRBV20-1	.	12	CSVAVGTGELFF
TRBV12-3/TRBV12-4	.	15	CASSRGTQLNTEAFF
TRBV12-3/TRBV12-4	.	16	CASSFASGGPYNEQFF
TRBV9	.	14	CASSLTGVSYGQYF
TRBV5-1	.	14	CASSLEWGTYEQYF
TRBV29-1	many	12	CSVEEGLGVQYF
TRBV28	.	12	CATDAQGIGYTF
TRBV18	few	14	CASTTGGRLETQYF